These 14 T cell receptor beta chains share one sample of origin, sequenced in a study of T-cell reconstitution after alpha-beta-depleted transplantation in children. A library of TCRbeta sequences, prepared with unique molecular identifiers, was generated. Each CDR3 protein is one row after TCRdb ran MiXCR on the PCR reads. The sample yields fewer than 550,000 distinct CDR3 sequences, about 10% seen once. The specimen comprised PBMCs, mostly from graft donor cells, sampled 180 days after TCRalphabeta/CD19-depleted stem cell transplant. Receptors were obtained from a female patient aged 2 to 10 who had a stem cell transplant for aplastic anemia, so the T cells may come from the graft donor.

The chain couples TRBV9 to TRBJ2-3, with D possibly matching TRBD1 (6 bases). The germline gives CDR1 SGDLS, CDR2 YYNGEE. V was cut by 2 bases and J by 2 bases, with 9 bases left in between. The CDR3 totals 14 residues. DNA of the CDR3: TGTGCCAGCAGCGTGGACAGCCCCACAGATACGCAGTATTTT. Its translation: CASSVDSPTDTQYF. The full variable domain, completed using reference TRBV9 and TRBJ2-3, is DSGVTQTPKHLITATGQRVTLRCSPRSGDLSVYWYQQSLDQGLQFLIQYYNGEERAKGNILERFSAQQFPDLHSELNLSSLELGDSALYFCASSVDSPTDTQYFGPGTRLTVL.

This clonotype was seen repeatedly, ten times or more. The rearrangement joins TRBV12-3 or TRBV12-4 to TRBJ1-3, with 8 bases fitting TRBD1. This CDR3 is built from 14 residues. V lost 5 bases to trimming and J lost 3 bases; unmatched junction nucleotides: 3. In nucleotides, the CDR3 is TGTGCCAGCAGTCTGGGGACAGGTGGAAACACCATATATTTT. Amino acid sequence: CASSLGTGGNTIYF.

This clonotype appeared a few times. This chain links TRBV21-1 with TRBJ2-7; the DNA was not compared with TRBD1, the D call given in the table. TRBV21-1 is described as a pseudogene. The CDR3 sequence is 15 residues long. This CDR3 reads CASSSCLGAPSEQYF. CDR3 nucleotide sequence: TGTGCCAGCAGTTCCTGTCTGGGGGCCCCTAGCGAGCAGTACTTC.

The table lists this clonotype with many counts. The chain couples TRBV7-9 to TRBJ1-5, with D uncertain. With 5 bases removed from V and 7 bases from J, the gap between germline ends came to 9 bases. Germline loops: CDR1 SEHNR, CDR2 FQNEAQ (reference sequence). CDR3 length: 12 amino acids. The chain's CDR3 is CASSPSSQPQHF. The DNA of the CDR3 is TGTGCCAGCAGCCCAAGCTCCCAGCCCCAGCATTTT.

This chain uses TRBV2 with TRBJ2-3; D may correspond to TRBD1 or TRBD2 (5 bases each). Trimming stripped 4 bases from V and 0 bases from J, with 14 bases between. CDR3 length equals 16 residues. The germline gives CDR1 SNHLY, CDR2 FYNNEI. In nucleotides, the CDR3 is TGTGCCAGCAGTGTGTTTGGGGGTCCTAGCACAGATACGCAGTATTTT. This sequence encodes CASSVFGGPSTDTQYF.

This clonotype has only a few counts. The chain combines TRBV7-3 with TRBJ2-1; 10 bases align to TRBD2. Germline V CDR1 and CDR2: SGHTA, FQGTGA. The trim removed 5 bases at V and 2 bases at J, leaving 9 bases unmatched. There are 17 residues in the CDR3. In nucleotides, the CDR3 is TGTGCCAGCAGCCCACCAACTAGCGGGAAGGCCTACAATGAGCAGTTCTTC. Its protein product is CASSPPTSGKAYNEQFF. Based on the CDR3 plus reference TRBV7-3 and TRBJ2-1, the full variable domain is GAGVSQTPSNKVTEKGKYVELRCDPISGHTALYWYRQSLGQGPEFLIYFQGTGAADDSGLPNDRFFAVRPEGSVSTLKIQRTERGDSAVYLCASSPPTSGKAYNEQFFGPGTRLTVL.

The table lists this clonotype with a few counts. V gene TRBV5-3 combines with J gene TRBJ2-6; TRBD1 matches 8 bases. TRBV5-3 is an ORF, with its function uncertain. V shed 8 bases and J 5 bases; nucleotides not matched to a gene: 12. This CDR3 spans 16 amino acids. CDR3 protein: CASTGTGAPWANVLTF. In nucleotides, the CDR3 is TGTGCCAGTACCGGGACAGGCGCCCCCTGGGCCAACGTCCTGACTTTC.

This chain links TRBV7-2 with TRBJ2-1; no definite D call. There are 15 residues in the CDR3. CDR1 SGHTA and CDR2 FQGNSA come from the germline V gene. Deletions cut 5 bases from V and 0 bases from J, with 11 bases between. CDR3 in DNA: TGTGCCAGCAGCCTCGGCTCCGACTCCTACAATGAGCAGTTCTTC. Its translation: CASSLGSDSYNEQFF.

This clonotype occurred a few times. The chain has TRBV7-2 and TRBJ2-5; 14 bases are a match to TRBD2. Trimming at V came to 1 base and at J to 4 bases, leaving 2 bases not matched to a gene. The CDR3 runs to 16 residues. Germline V CDR1 and CDR2: SGHTA, FQGNSA. CDR3 in amino acids: CASSLVGTSGRETQYF. The CDR3 DNA reads TGTGCCAGCAGCTTAGTTGGGACTAGCGGGAGAGAGACCCAGTACTTC.

The chain joins TRBV28 to TRBJ2-1; 12 bases match TRBD1. J gave up 10 bases and V 5 bases, and 9 bases lay outside the gene matches. CDR1 is MDHEN and CDR2 is SYDVKM in the germline V gene. This CDR3 spans 15 amino acids. The CDR3 DNA follows: TGTGCCAGCAGTCTAGGGACAGGGGGCTCTTTAGAGCAGTTCTTC. Translating it yields CASSLGTGGSLEQFF.

This clonotype was observed a handful of times. V gene TRBV12-5 combines with J gene TRBJ2-5; D not certain. The CDR3 runs to 16 residues. V gave up 0 bases and J gave up 5 bases, with 16 bases separating them. CDR1 is LGHNT and CDR2 is FRNRAP in the germline V gene. CDR3 amino acids: CASGLVRGHRRETQYF. For the CDR3, the DNA is TGTGCTAGTGGTTTGGTACGAGGCCACCGTAGGGAGACCCAGTACTTC.

This clonotype was recorded a few times. V and J are TRBV7-7 and TRBJ2-1; TRBD1 is a possible D gene (5 bases). Germline V lookup: CDR1 SSHAT, CDR2 FNYEAQ (reference sequence). CDR3 length equals 15 residues. V was pared by 1 base and J by 3 bases, with 10 bases between. The CDR3 DNA is TGTGCCAGCAGCTTAGACTTGGGGCGCTACAATGAGCAGTTCTTC. Its translation: CASSLDLGRYNEQFF.

This clonotype has only a few counts. V and J are TRBV28 and TRBJ2-7, with TRBD1 matching 7 bases. The CDR3 spans 14 residues. CDR1 and CDR2 from the germline V gene are MDHEN and SYDVKM. Unmatched junction bases numbered 6, after V lost 5 bases and J lost 2 bases. The CDR3 here is CASSETGNTYEQYF. CDR3 bases: TGTGCCAGCAGTGAGACAGGGAATACCTACGAGCAGTACTTC.

This clonotype was picked up a small number of times. The chain has TRBV5-1 and TRBJ2-6; D may be TRBD1 (6 bases). Deletions cut 0 bases from V and 2 bases from J, with 12 bases between. The length of the CDR3 is 17 residues. The germline V gene has CDR1 SGHRS and CDR2 YFSETQ. The DNA of the CDR3 is TGCGCCAGCAGCTTGGCAGGGGCGCAAGCTGGGGCCAACGTCCTGACTTTC. Its translation is CASSLAGAQAGANVLTF.